This T cell receptor (beta chain) was documented in a study of T and B cells in COVID-19 patients. V lost 5 bases to trimming and J lost 0 bases, with 11 bases between them. CDR3 length: 15 amino acids. CDR1 is SEHNR and CDR2 is FQNEAQ in the germline V gene (reference sequence). Notes on this clonotype: Its antigen is unknown.

From blood, roughly 250-500 ng of genomic DNA served as TRB template. TRB rearrangements were amplified by multiplex PCR with BIOMED2 TRB-A/B primers. MiXCR was run by TCRdb on the multiplex PCR reads, yielding one entry per CDR3 protein. The profile covers 8,000 to 10,000 distinct CDR3 sequences, with about 28% appearing a single time and about 18% taken by the ten largest. The study's findings and limits: Symptomatic-phase blood samples from mildly ill patients and early samples from severe cases were scarce.

The genes are TRBV7-9 and TRBJ2-1, with D maybe TRBD2 (6 bases). This receptor was obtained from a human donor with active COVID-19. The sequenced sample was blood. This chain's CDR3 is CASSPRGNSYNEQFF. CDR3 nucleotides: TGTGCCAGCAGCCCCCGGGGGAACTCCTACAATGAGCAGTTCTTC.